What follows are 3 T cell receptor beta chains derived from one specimen sequenced in a study of blood T cell repertoires in COVID-19. Produced via immunoSEQ multiplex PCR; TCRdb's table is partial and in-frame only. The sample has fewer than 400,000 clones, about 90% seen once; the top ten hold 1.5% to 2%. The sequenced sample was PBMCs or T cells enriched from blood (not recorded which). These receptors were taken from a woman aged 25-40 years who had recovered from COVID-19.

The chain couples TRBV29-1 to TRBJ1-1; D remains ambiguous. This CDR3 region has 13 residues. The V and J ends lost 3 bases and 0 bases respectively, with 8 bases between them. Germline assignment: CDR1 SQVTM and CDR2 ANQGSEA. CDR3 residues: CSVDPLMNTEAFF. CDR3 in DNA: TGCAGCGTTGACCCCCTTATGAACACTGAAGCTTTCTTT.

V and J are TRBV4-1 and TRBJ1-1; no clear D gene. Germline V lookup: CDR1 MGHRA, CDR2 YSYEKL. V dropped 4 bases and J dropped 2 bases, with 8 bases sitting between them. The CDR3 loop spans 13 amino acids. The CDR3 DNA sequence: TGCGCCAGCAGCCGAGGGCCCAACACTGAAGCTTTCTTT. Translation gives CASSRGPNTEAFF.

The chain joins TRBV12-3 or TRBV12-4 to TRBJ1-5; D might be TRBD1 (6 bases). This CDR3 comprises 13 residues. Trimming shortened V by 3 bases and J by 6 bases, and 9 bases separated the two germline ends. CDR3 protein: CASSFNRVQPQHF. The CDR3 nucleotides are TGTGCCAGCAGTTTCAACAGGGTTCAGCCCCAGCATTTT.